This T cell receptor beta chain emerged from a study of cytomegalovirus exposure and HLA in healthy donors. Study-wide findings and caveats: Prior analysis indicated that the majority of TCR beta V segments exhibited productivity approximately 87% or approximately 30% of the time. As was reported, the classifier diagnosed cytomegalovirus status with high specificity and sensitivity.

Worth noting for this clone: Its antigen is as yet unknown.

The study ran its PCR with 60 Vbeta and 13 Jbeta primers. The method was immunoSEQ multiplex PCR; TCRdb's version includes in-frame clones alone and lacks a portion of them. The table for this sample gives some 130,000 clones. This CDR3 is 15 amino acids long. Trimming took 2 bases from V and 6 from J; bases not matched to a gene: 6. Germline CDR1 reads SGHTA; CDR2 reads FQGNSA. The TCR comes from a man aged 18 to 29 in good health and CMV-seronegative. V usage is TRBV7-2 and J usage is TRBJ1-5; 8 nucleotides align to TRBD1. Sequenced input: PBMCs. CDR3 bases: TGTGCCAGCAGCTTAACAGGGGGGGAGCGTCAGCCCCAGCATTTT. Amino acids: CASSLTGGERQPQHF.